This passage covers 18 T cell receptor beta chains from one sample sequenced in a study of blood T cell repertoires in COVID-19 (dated by TCRdb to about 2020). The method behind the library was the immunoSEQ multiplex PCR assay. Here the immuneACCESS table is served through TCRdb, limited to in-frame sequences with V and J called. Missing clones are a known gap in these copies; in checked studies unresolved V genes cover under half, and the rest lacks a known reason. Recorded for this sample are fewer than 500,000 clones; nearly 90% of them occurred a single time. Approximately 2% of the sample goes to the ten largest clones. The sample was PBMCs or T cells enriched from blood (not recorded which). The receptors were gathered from a young woman with acute COVID-19.

The chain uses TRBV30 and TRBJ2-7, with D maybe TRBD2 (6 bases). V was pared by 5 bases and J by 2 bases, with 13 bases between. The CDR3 consists of 13 residues. CDR1 and CDR2 from the germline V gene are GTSNPN and SVGIG (reference sequence). The CDR3 nucleotides are TGTGCCTGGGCGAGCGGGTTCGCCTACGAGCAGTACTTC. It codes for CAWASGFAYEQYF.

This clone has a handful of counts. V and J are TRBV29-1 and TRBJ1-4; no definite D call. The CDR3 is 10 amino acids. Trimming shortened V by 4 bases and J by 7 bases, and 4 bases separated the two germline ends. Germline values: CDR1 SQVTM, CDR2 ANQGSEA. The CDR3 protein is CSVGAEKLFF. CDR3 sequence (DNA): TGCAGCGTTGGGGCTGAAAAACTGTTTTTT.

The chain employs TRBV9 and TRBJ1-2, with 7 bases aligning to TRBD1. Trimming cost V 0 bases and J 6 bases; bases outside gene matches: 8. The V gene's germline CDR1 is SGDLS and CDR2 YYNGEE. The CDR3 sequence is 15 residues long. CDR3 sequence reads: CASSVDGAGGDGYTF. In DNA form, the CDR3 reads TGTGCCAGCAGCGTAGATGGGGCAGGGGGTGATGGCTACACCTTC.

The gene calls are TRBV19 and TRBJ1-2; no firm D call. The CDR3 has 13 amino acids. Germline V gene lookup returns CDR1 LNHDA and CDR2 SQIVND (reference sequence). V lost 4 bases and J lost 4, with 10 bases in between. CDR3: CASSTPSLYGYTF. In nucleotides, the CDR3 is TGTGCCAGTAGTACCCCTTCCCTCTATGGCTACACCTTC.

The chain employs TRBV11-2 and TRBJ2-3, with unresolved D. V shed 0 bases and J shed 8 bases, with 12 bases lying between them. The germline gives CDR1 SGHAT, CDR2 FQNNGV. CDR3 length: 14 amino acids. CDR3 in amino acids: CASSLESRGGTQYF. The DNA of the CDR3 is TGTGCCAGCAGCTTAGAATCTAGAGGTGGTACGCAGTATTTT.

V is TRBV3-1 (or the pseudogene TRBV3-2) and J is TRBJ1-2; 8 bases align to TRBD1. This CDR3 is built from 13 residues. Germline V CDR1 and CDR2: LGHDT, YNNKEL (reference sequence). The V gene end was trimmed by 6 bases and the J gene end by 8 bases; junction bases not matched to a gene: 8. Here the CDR3 DNA reads TGTGCCAGCAGTCTTGGACAGGGTCAAGGCTACACCTTC. It codes for CASSLGQGQGYTF.

The chain uses TRBV2 and TRBJ2-3; 14 bases are shared with TRBD2. In germline, CDR1 is SNHLY, CDR2 FYNNEI. J was trimmed by 6 bases and V by 7 bases; bases with no gene match: 3. This CDR3 region has 14 residues. The DNA of the CDR3 is TGTGCCAGCATGAGACTAGCGGGAGGGGATACGCAGTATTTT. Amino acid sequence: CASMRLAGGDTQYF.

J is TRBJ2-1 and V is TRBV6-2 or TRBV6-3; TRBD1 matches 10 bases. The trim removed 5 bases at V and 7 bases at J, leaving 11 bases unmatched. This CDR3 has 16 residues. Germline CDR1 is MNHEY and CDR2 is SVGEGT. CDR3 sequence reads: CASSTVRDRGQNEQFF. The CDR3 DNA sequence: TGTGCCAGCAGTACTGTCCGGGACAGGGGCCAGAATGAGCAGTTCTTC.

The V call is TRBV5-4, the J call TRBJ2-5; D is perhaps TRBD2 (6 bases). The CDR3 spans 13 residues. Deletions cut 2 bases from V and 8 bases from J, with 13 bases between. Germline loops: CDR1 SGHNT, CDR2 YYREEE (reference sequence). This chain's CDR3 is CASSFFGGETQYF. Written as DNA, the CDR3 is TGTGCCAGCAGCTTTTTCGGGGGAGAAACCCAGTACTTC. Filled out from reference TRBV5-4 and TRBJ2-5, the complete variable domain reads ETGVTQSPTHLIKTRGQQVTLRCSSQSGHNTVSWYQQALGQGPQFIFQYYREEENGRGNFPPRFSGLQFPNYSSELNVNALELDDSALYLCASSFFGGETQYFGPGTRLLVL.

V is TRBV7-8 and J is TRBJ2-6; 13 nucleotides match TRBD2. The CDR3 has 20 amino acids. Germline V gene sequence: CDR1 SGHVS, CDR2 FQNEAQ. V lost 0 bases to trimming and J lost 0 bases; unmatched junction nucleotides: 5. This CDR3 reads CASSLAGGLAGPSGANVLTF. In nucleotides, the CDR3 is TGTGCCAGCAGCTTAGCGGGGGGACTAGCGGGACCCTCTGGGGCCAACGTCCTGACTTTC.

The chain is built from TRBV5-6 and TRBJ1-2; D not certain. V lost 3 bases, J lost 5 bases, and 14 bases lay in between. This CDR3 comprises 14 residues. CDR1 and CDR2 from the germline V gene are SGHDT and YYEEEE. The CDR3 DNA sequence: TGTGCCAGCAGCTGGGCTGAGTCCGAGTATGGCTACACCTTC. This gives the protein CASSWAESEYGYTF.

The rearrangement joins TRBV5-1 to TRBJ2-7, with a weak D call TRBD2 (5 bases). Germline CDR1 and CDR2: SGHRS and YFSETQ. Trimming pared 4 bases from V and 4 bases from J, leaving 18 bases between. The CDR3 spans 15 residues. The CDR3 DNA follows: TGCGCCAGCAGCCCCCGAGGGCCAGGTCAATACGAGCAGTACTTC. This translates into CASSPRGPGQYEQYF. The entire variable domain, with the rest obtained from reference TRBV5-1 and TRBJ2-7, is as follows: KAGVTQTPRYLIKTRGQQVTLSCSPISGHRSVSWYQQTPGQGLQFLFEYFSETQRNKGNFPGRFSGRQFSNSRSEMNVSTLELGDSALYLCASSPRGPGQYEQYFGPGTRLTVT.

The J gene is TRBJ2-3, the V gene TRBV7-3; D is unclear. Trimming took off 2 bases at V and 4 bases at J, with 4 bases between the two ends. This CDR3 spans 12 amino acids. The germline V gene encodes CDR1 SGHTA and CDR2 FQGTGA. The CDR3 nucleotides read TGTGCCAGCAGCTTACCGGCAGATACGCAGTATTTT. Its translation: CASSLPADTQYF.

V usage is TRBV9 and J usage is TRBJ2-3, with D maybe TRBD2 (6 bases). The V gene's germline CDR1 is SGDLS and CDR2 YYNGEE. V was clipped by 10 bases and J by 3 bases, with 21 bases between them. This CDR3 has 15 residues. The CDR3 DNA is TGTGCCTCCAAGGAGGGCGGTTGGAGTACAGATACGCAGTATTTT. Its translation is CASKEGGWSTDTQYF.

The V call is TRBV4-3, the J call TRBJ2-2; D unresolved. The CDR3 is 15 amino acids. V was pared by 4 bases and J by 1 base, with 10 bases between. From germline, CDR1 is LGHNA and CDR2 YSLEER. The CDR3 loop is CASSLNVQNTGELFF. The CDR3 coding sequence is TGCGCCAGCAGCCTCAACGTACAGAACACCGGGGAGCTGTTTTTT.

This rearrangement joins TRBV6-1 to TRBJ2-7; 10 bases line up with TRBD2. V shed 2 bases, J shed 5 bases, and the junction held 3 bases outside the gene matches. The CDR3 covers 14 residues. CDR1 is MNHNS and CDR2 is SASEGT in the germline V gene. CDR3 sequence (DNA): TGTGCCAGCAGTGAAACAGCGGGGGGGGACGAGCAGTACTTC. Translation gives CASSETAGGDEQYF.

V usage is TRBV6-2 or TRBV6-3 and J usage is TRBJ2-2; D is perhaps TRBD1 (7 bases). There are 15 residues in the CDR3. Germline-derived CDR1 and CDR2 are MNHEY and SVGEGT. The V and J ends lost 6 bases and 6 bases respectively, with 17 bases between them. The CDR3 DNA is TGTGCCAGCAGCCCCGGAGGGGGCGAGTCCGGGGAGCTGTTTTTT. This sequence encodes CASSPGGGESGELFF.

The chain links TRBV28 to TRBJ2-1; 8 positions match TRBD2. The germline CDR1 and CDR2 sequences are MDHEN and SYDVKM. The J segment lost 5 bases and the V segment lost 2 bases, leaving 5 bases of the junction unmatched. This CDR3 has 15 amino acids. The CDR3 coding sequence is TGTGCCAGCAGTTTAAGACTAGCGAGTCACAATGAGCAGTTCTTC. Translating gives CASSLRLASHNEQFF.